This T cell receptor beta chain was profiled in a study of glioma-infiltrating T cells after dendritic cell vaccination. The assay was immunoSEQ multiplex PCR, and TCRdb's table has in-frame clones only and misses some. The repertoire consists of about 92,000 clones, with just over 85% occurring once and the leading ten covering 15% to 18%. Germline assignment: CDR1 MNHEY and CDR2 SMNVEV (reference sequence). V lost 2 bases, J lost 0 bases, and 3 bases stayed unmatched. CDR3 size: 17 residues. This chain links TRBV27 with TRBJ2-6; 8 bases match TRBD1. Sequenced material: blood, taken before dendritic cell vaccination. This TCR derives from a human donor with glioblastoma. The DNA for the CDR3 is TGTGCCAGCAGTTTACTAACAGGGGGCTCTGGGGCCAACGTCCTGACTTTC. It yields the protein CASSLLTGGSGANVLTF.